Below are 20 T cell receptor beta chains sequenced from a single sample in a study of OX40 agonist ivuxolimab in advanced cancers. Method: immunoSEQ multiplex PCR; TCRdb's copy keeps in-frame clones and lacks some. Among tens of thousands of clones listed, more than 75% were seen once. The sequenced sample was CD4+ or CD8+ T cells sorted from blood, obtained in a trial of the OX40 agonist ivuxolimab. These receptors all come from an adult with an advanced solid tumor such as melanoma, head and neck, liver or kidney cancer.

CDR3 amino acids: CASSQPGTSGRGGDIQYF. In nucleotides, the CDR3 is TGCGCCAGCAGCCAACCTGGGACTAGCGGGAGAGGAGGGGACATTCAGTACTTC. The chain has TRBV5-1 and TRBJ2-4; 14 bases are a match to TRBD2. The CDR3 is 18 amino acids. The germline gives CDR1 SGHRS, CDR2 YFSETQ. J lost 8 bases, V lost 4 bases, and 14 bases had no gene match.

J is TRBJ2-7 and V is TRBV10-1; D unclear. Germline V CDR1 and CDR2: WNHNN, SYGVQD (reference sequence). CDR3 size: 13 residues. V lost 3 bases, J lost 5 bases, and 11 bases lay in between. CDR3 sequence: CASSDLPRDEQYF. The DNA for the CDR3 is TGCGCCAGCAGTGACCTACCCCGGGACGAGCAGTACTTC.

This chain links TRBV6-5 with TRBJ2-1; 7 bases agree with TRBD2. The V segment lost 2 bases and the J segment 8 bases; nucleotides outside the gene matches: 3. Per the germline V gene, CDR1 is MNHEY and CDR2 is SVGAGI. This CDR3 spans 13 amino acids. The CDR3 sequence: CASSYLAVDEQFF. CDR3 DNA: TGTGCCAGCAGTTACCTAGCGGTCGATGAGCAGTTCTTC.

In its sample, this clone was seen a few times. V and J are TRBV29-1 and TRBJ1-1, with D uncertain. V lost 4 bases, J lost 1 base, and 16 bases lay in between. Germline values: CDR1 SQVTM, CDR2 ANQGSEA. The CDR3 has 15 amino acids. The CDR3 DNA follows: TGCAGCGTTGGTGGCCGATCGGCCAGGAACACTGAAGCTTTCTTT. It is translated as CSVGGRSARNTEAFF. Looking up the rest from reference TRBV29-1 and TRBJ1-1 gives the full variable domain: SAVISQKPSRDICQRGTSLTIQCQVDSQVTMMFWYRQQPGQSLTLIATANQGSEATYESGFVIDKFPISRPNLTFSTLTVSNMSPEDSSIYLCSVGGRSARNTEAFFGQGTRLTVV.

The table lists this clone with a few counts. The V call is TRBV28, the J call TRBJ1-2; 9 bases match TRBD1. V lost 6 bases, J lost 8 bases, and 13 bases stayed unmatched. Germline V gene sequence: CDR1 MDHEN, CDR2 SYDVKM. This CDR3 contains 15 residues. Written as DNA, the CDR3 is TGTGCCAGCAGATCCGGCGGACAGGGGAGGGAAGGCTACACCTTC. This gives the protein CASRSGGQGREGYTF.

The rearrangement uses TRBV5-1 and TRBJ2-6; a possible D gene is TRBD1 (5 bases). Trimming removed 4 bases from V and 1 base from J, with 9 bases in between. This CDR3 contains 15 residues. Germline V gene sequence: CDR1 SGHRS, CDR2 YFSETQ. The CDR3 here is CASSDHRSGANVLTF. The CDR3 DNA is TGCGCCAGCAGCGACCACAGGTCTGGGGCCAACGTCCTGACTTTC.

The CDR3 DNA reads TGCGCCAGCAGCTTGGGGGCGGGTGAGACCCAGTACTTC. It specifies CASSLGAGETQYF. This chain links TRBV5-1 with TRBJ2-5, with D perhaps matching TRBD2 (5 bases). Germline V gives CDR1 SGHRS, CDR2 YFSETQ. V was clipped by 0 bases and J by 5 bases, with 8 bases between them. The CDR3 extends over 13 amino acids.

The gene calls are TRBV6-1 and TRBJ1-5; no firm D call. Germline V lookup: CDR1 MNHNS, CDR2 SASEGT. With 2 bases removed from V and 4 bases from J, the gap between germline ends came to 9 bases. The CDR3 totals 14 residues. The DNA for the CDR3 is TGTGCCAGCAGTGAATTACGGATGAATCAGCCCCAGCATTTT. Translated, it gives CASSELRMNQPQHF.

This clone has just a few counts. The chain links TRBV27 to TRBJ1-4; D might be TRBD1 (5 bases). The CDR3 extends over 13 amino acids. The germline CDR1 and CDR2 sequences are MNHEY and SMNVEV (reference sequence). V lost 9 bases and J 0 bases, leaving 8 bases between the germline ends. The CDR3 protein is CASGTPTNEKLFF. The CDR3 region has the DNA TGTGCCAGTGGGACGCCAACTAATGAAAAACTGTTTTTT.

DNA of the CDR3: TGTGCCAGCAGCTCTGGACCCGCCCCCTACGAGCAGTACTTC. Amino acid sequence: CASSSGPAPYEQYF. The V gene is TRBV7-9, the J gene TRBJ2-7; D remains unclear. The germline V and J ends were trimmed by 4 bases and 2 bases, with 12 bases remaining between them. The length of the CDR3 is 14 residues. From germline, CDR1 is SEHNR and CDR2 FQNEAQ (reference sequence).

V gene TRBV5-1 combines with J gene TRBJ2-2, with D possibly TRBD2 on 6 matching bases. The V end lost 5 bases, the J end lost 2 bases, and 13 bases lay between the germline ends. This CDR3 contains 15 residues. CDR1 is SGHRS and CDR2 is YFSETQ in the germline V gene. Written as DNA, the CDR3 is TGCGCCAGCAGTGCGAGCGGACTAAACACCGGGGAGCTGTTTTTT. It translates to CASSASGLNTGELFF.

CDR3 sequence (DNA): TGTGCCAGCATTACCAGGTACAATCAGCCCCAGCATTTT. Amino acid sequence: CASITRYNQPQHF. The gene calls are TRBV6-6 and TRBJ1-5, with D uncertain. The CDR3 is 13 amino acids. The germline V gene has CDR1 MNHNY and CDR2 SVGAGI (reference sequence). V dropped 7 bases and J dropped 3 bases, with 10 bases sitting between them.

This clone has just one count. V is TRBV7-2 and J is TRBJ1-1; TRBD1 matches 7 bases. The CDR3 loop spans 17 amino acids. CDR1 and CDR2 from the germline V gene are SGHTA and FQGNSA. J lost 1 base, V lost 6 bases, and 14 bases had no gene match. CDR3 residues: CASSRTGAQRSNTEAFF. The CDR3 DNA reads as TGTGCCAGCAGTCGCACAGGGGCCCAACGATCGAACACTGAAGCTTTCTTT.

This clone showed up just once. The genes are TRBV4-1 and TRBJ2-5, with 9 nucleotides matching TRBD2. Germline V gene data show CDR1 as MGHRA and CDR2 as YSYEKL. The CDR3 runs 16 residues. With V trimmed by 2 bases and J by 2 bases, 6 bases remained unmatched. CDR3 bases: TGCGCCAGCAGCCAACTCAGCGGGAGGAGACAAGAGACCCAGTACTTC. Translation: CASSQLSGRRQETQYF.

V is TRBV15 and J is TRBJ2-2; 13 positions match TRBD2. CDR1 and CDR2 from the germline V gene are LNHNV and YYDKDF (reference sequence). This CDR3 has 16 residues. V lost 4 bases and J lost 6; bases outside the gene matches: 5. CDR3 amino acids: CATSIGLAGEAGELFF. The DNA of the CDR3 is TGTGCCACCAGCATCGGACTAGCGGGAGAGGCCGGGGAGCTGTTTTTT.

The chain combines TRBV7-9 with TRBJ2-1; D remains ambiguous. CDR3 length: 14 amino acids. Germline CDR1 reads SEHNR; CDR2 reads FQNEAQ (reference sequence). V lost 0 bases, J lost 5 bases, and 8 bases lay in between. CDR3 amino acids: CASSLAGLHNEQFF. DNA of the CDR3: TGTGCCAGCAGCTTAGCCGGGCTGCACAATGAGCAGTTCTTC.

The rearrangement uses TRBV29-1 and TRBJ2-1, with D perhaps TRBD1 (6 bases). This CDR3 region has 11 residues. Germline-derived CDR1 and CDR2 are SQVTM and ANQGSEA. V was shortened by 4 bases and J by 9 bases, with 10 bases between the two germline ends. The CDR3 DNA is TGCAGCGTTGCCCGGGACATTGAGCAGTTCTTC. It is translated as CSVARDIEQFF.

The rearrangement uses TRBV4-1 and TRBJ2-2; TRBD2 agrees at 11 bases. This CDR3 comprises 17 residues. The V gene's germline CDR1 is MGHRA and CDR2 YSYEKL. The trim removed 4 bases at V and 7 bases at J, leaving 11 bases unmatched. CDR3 loop: CASSPRFSGRAVGELFF. CDR3 in DNA: TGCGCCAGCAGCCCTCGGTTTAGCGGGAGGGCCGTCGGGGAGCTGTTTTTT.

This clone was detected only once. The chain uses TRBV19 and TRBJ2-3; TRBD1 might be the D (5 bases). Germline CDR1 and CDR2: LNHDA and SQIVND (reference sequence). V gave up 5 bases and J gave up 5 bases, with 11 bases separating them. The CDR3 spans 13 residues. The CDR3 DNA follows: TGTGCCAGTAGTCCCAGGGCGGTAGATACGCAGTATTTT. Its protein is CASSPRAVDTQYF.

This clone was detected only once. The V and J genes are TRBV5-4 and TRBJ1-1; 7 bases line up with TRBD1. Trimming at V came to 1 base and at J to 7 bases, leaving 7 bases not matched to a gene. This CDR3 has 14 residues. Germline V gives CDR1 SGHNT, CDR2 YYREEE (reference sequence). In DNA form, the CDR3 reads TGTGCCAGCAGCTTGACAGGGGTCGTGGGTGAAGCTTTCTTT. Translating it yields CASSLTGVVGEAFF.